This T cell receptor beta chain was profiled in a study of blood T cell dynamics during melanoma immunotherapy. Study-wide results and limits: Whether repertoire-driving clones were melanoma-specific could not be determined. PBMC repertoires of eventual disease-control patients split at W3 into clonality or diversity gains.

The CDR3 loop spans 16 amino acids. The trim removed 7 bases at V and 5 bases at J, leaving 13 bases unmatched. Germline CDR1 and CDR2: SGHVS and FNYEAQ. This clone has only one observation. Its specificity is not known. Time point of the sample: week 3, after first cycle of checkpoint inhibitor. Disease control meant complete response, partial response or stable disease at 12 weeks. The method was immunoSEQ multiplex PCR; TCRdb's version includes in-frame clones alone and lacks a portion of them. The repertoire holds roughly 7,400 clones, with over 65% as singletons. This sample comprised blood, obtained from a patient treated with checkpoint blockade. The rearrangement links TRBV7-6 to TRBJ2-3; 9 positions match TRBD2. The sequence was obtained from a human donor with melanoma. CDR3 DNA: TGTGCCAGCACCCCGGGGCTAGCGGGACCCGGAGATACGCAGTATTTT. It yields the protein CASTPGLAGPGDTQYF. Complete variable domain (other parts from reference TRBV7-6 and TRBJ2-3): GAGVSQSPRYKVTKRGQDVALRCDPISGHVSLYWYRQALGQGPEFLTYFNYEAQQDKSGLPNDRFSAERPEGSISTLTIQRTEQRDSAMYRCASTPGLAGPGDTQYFGPGTRLTVL.